The clone carrying this T cell receptor (beta chain) was observed a handful of times. The antigen is unknown. The sample comes from a study of identical twins. TCRdb fed the 5' RACE reads into MiXCR, producing one record per CDR3 protein. The sample lists under 900,000 distinct CDR3 sequences, 12% occurring once. Healthy Caucasians alone served as donors. Study-wide results and caveats: Alpha sequences that were out-of-frame and twin-shared showed an excess of low generation probability. Abundant beta clonotypes from cord blood had fewer insertions, unlike memory repertoires, which showed none.

CDR3 length equals 14 residues. The junction had 4 bases not matched to a gene; V was cut back by 2 bases and J by 4 bases. CDR1 and CDR2 from the germline V gene are SGHTA and FQGNSA. This same sample was also part of a study on yellow fever vaccine responses in identical twins.

The chain has TRBV7-2 and TRBJ2-5; 7 nucleotides align to TRBD1. The material sequenced was PBMCs. This clonotype was obtained from a woman younger than 30 in good health. This CDR3 is CASSLPYRGETQYF. The CDR3 nucleotides are TGTGCCAGCAGCTTACCCTACAGGGGAGAGACCCAGTACTTC.